This T cell receptor (beta chain) was recovered during a study of T-cell memory formation after mild COVID-19. TCRdb reprocessed the 5' RACE reads with MiXCR, giving one entry per CDR3 protein. The repertoire holds 580,000 or so distinct CDR3 sequences, with around 15% as singletons. Comments on this clonotype: Its antigen is unidentified. The germline gene is not matched at one end of the junction; a read error may be the cause.

Study-level results: There was a balanced CD4/CD8 profile in clones contracting day 15 to 85, and later expanders leaned CD4+. The SARS-CoV-2 specificity of second-wave clones reaching peak at day 37 remained unverified.

The CDR3 covers 14 residues. Looked up from germline, CDR1 is MNHEY and CDR2 is SMNVEV (reference sequence). The sequenced sample consisted of PBMCs or a T cell subset sorted from them (not recorded which). The clonotype originates from an adult woman who had mild COVID-19 (a few samples of this study predate the infection). Cell type and time point are not known. The chain recombines TRBV27 with TRBJ2-5, with TRBD1 matching 7 bases. This CDR3 is CASSFTGERETQNF. In DNA, the CDR3 is TGTGCCAGCAGTTTCACAGGGGAGCGAGAGACCCAGAACTTC.